The T cell receptor beta chain under discussion was sequenced for a study of shared clonotypes between healthy human individuals. In the study overall: The cohort had two women and a few men, ages 18 to 49.

Method: immunoSEQ multiplex PCR; TCRdb's copy keeps in-frame clones and lacks some. Of roughly 1.4 million clones in the sample, 98% to 99% are singletons; the top ten hold around 0.33%. V dropped 7 bases and J dropped 4 bases, with 14 bases sitting between them. The CDR3 spans 14 residues. Germline CDR1 reads SEHNR; CDR2 reads FQNEAQ (reference sequence). This TCR came from a young man in good health. This chain joins TRBV7-9 and TRBJ2-1, with D perhaps given as TRBD1 or TRBD2 (6 bases each). The material sequenced was naive CD4+ T cells sorted from blood. Subset indicated: CD45RA+ positively selected. Written as DNA, the CDR3 is TGTGCCAGCACCCGCGGGACACCTTACAATGAGCAGTTCTTC. Amino acid sequence: CASTRGTPYNEQFF.